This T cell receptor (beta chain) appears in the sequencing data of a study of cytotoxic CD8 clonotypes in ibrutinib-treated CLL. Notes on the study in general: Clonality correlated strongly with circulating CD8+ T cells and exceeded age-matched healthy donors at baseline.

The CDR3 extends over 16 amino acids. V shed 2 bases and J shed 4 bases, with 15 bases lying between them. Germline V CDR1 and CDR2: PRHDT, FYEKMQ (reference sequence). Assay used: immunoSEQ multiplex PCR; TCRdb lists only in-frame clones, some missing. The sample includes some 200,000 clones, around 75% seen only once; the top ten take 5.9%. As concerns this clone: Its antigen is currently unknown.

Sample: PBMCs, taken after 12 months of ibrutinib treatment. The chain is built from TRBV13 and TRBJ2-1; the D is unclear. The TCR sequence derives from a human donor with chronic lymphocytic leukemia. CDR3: CASSLQQLYPYNEQFF. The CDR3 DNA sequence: TGTGCCAGCAGCTTACAACAGTTGTATCCATACAATGAGCAGTTCTTC.